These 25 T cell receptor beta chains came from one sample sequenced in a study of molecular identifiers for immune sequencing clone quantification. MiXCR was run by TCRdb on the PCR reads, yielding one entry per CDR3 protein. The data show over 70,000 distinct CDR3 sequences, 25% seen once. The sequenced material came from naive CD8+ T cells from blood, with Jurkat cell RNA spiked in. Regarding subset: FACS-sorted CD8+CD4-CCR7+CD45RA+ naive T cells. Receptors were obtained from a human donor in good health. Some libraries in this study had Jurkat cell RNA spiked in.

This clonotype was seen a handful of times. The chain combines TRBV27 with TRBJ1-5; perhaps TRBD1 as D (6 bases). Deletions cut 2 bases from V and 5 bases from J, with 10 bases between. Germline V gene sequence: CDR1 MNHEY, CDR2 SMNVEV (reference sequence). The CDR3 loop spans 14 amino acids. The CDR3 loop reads CASSLGQGYQPQHF. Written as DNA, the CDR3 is TGTGCCAGCAGTTTAGGGCAGGGGTATCAGCCCCAGCATTTT.

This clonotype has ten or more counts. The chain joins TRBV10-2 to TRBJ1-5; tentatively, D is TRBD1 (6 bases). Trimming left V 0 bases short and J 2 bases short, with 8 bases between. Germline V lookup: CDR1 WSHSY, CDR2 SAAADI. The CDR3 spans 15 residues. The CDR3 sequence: CASSESRGGNQPQHF. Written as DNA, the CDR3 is TGCGCCAGCAGTGAGTCCAGGGGTGGCAATCAGCCCCAGCATTTT.

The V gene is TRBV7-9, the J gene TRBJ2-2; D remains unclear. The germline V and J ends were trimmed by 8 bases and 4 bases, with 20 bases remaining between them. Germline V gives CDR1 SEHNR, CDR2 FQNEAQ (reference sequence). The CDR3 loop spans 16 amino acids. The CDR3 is CASHPYLREATGELFF. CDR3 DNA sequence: TGTGCCAGCCACCCTTACCTCCGCGAGGCCACCGGGGAGCTGTTTTTT.

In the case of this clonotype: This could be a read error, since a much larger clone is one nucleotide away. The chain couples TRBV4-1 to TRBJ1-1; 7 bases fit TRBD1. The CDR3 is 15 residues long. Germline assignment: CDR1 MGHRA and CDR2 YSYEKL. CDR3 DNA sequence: TGCGTCAGCAGCCAAGAGCCCCGGGAGGGGGCGAGACTTTTCTTT. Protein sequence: CVSSQEPREGARLFF.

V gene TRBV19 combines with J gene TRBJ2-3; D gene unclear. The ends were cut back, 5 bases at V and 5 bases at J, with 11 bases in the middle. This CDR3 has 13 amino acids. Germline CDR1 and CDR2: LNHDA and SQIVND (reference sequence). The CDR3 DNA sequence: TGTGCCAGTAGTTCACTGGACGGAGATACGCAGTATTTT. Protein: CASSSLDGDTQYF. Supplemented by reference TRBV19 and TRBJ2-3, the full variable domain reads DGGITQSPKYLFRKEGQNVTLSCEQNLNHDAMYWYRQDPGQGLRLIYYSQIVNDFQKGDIAEGYSVSREKKESFPLTVTSAQKNPTAFYLCASSSLDGDTQYFGPGTRLTVL.

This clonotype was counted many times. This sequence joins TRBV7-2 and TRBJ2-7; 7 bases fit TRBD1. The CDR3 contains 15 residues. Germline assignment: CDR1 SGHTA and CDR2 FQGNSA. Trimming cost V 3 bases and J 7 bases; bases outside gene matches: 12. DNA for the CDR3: TGTGCCAGCAGCTTGGGACAGACGGCTTCTAGGGAGCAGTACTTC. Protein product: CASSLGQTASREQYF. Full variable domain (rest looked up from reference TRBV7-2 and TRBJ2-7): GAGVSQSPSNKVTEKGKDVELRCDPISGHTALYWYRQSLGQGLEFLIYFQGNSAPDKSGLPSDRFSAERTGGSVSTLTIQRTQQEDSAVYLCASSLGQTASREQYFGPGTRLTVT.

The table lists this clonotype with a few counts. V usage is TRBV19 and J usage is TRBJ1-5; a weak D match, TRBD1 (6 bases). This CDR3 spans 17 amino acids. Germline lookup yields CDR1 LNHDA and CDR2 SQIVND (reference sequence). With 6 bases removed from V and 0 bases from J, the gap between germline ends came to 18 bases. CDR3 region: CASSPWGGGLSNQPQHF. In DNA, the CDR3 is TGTGCCAGTAGCCCTTGGGGGGGGGGCCTTAGCAATCAGCCCCAGCATTTT.

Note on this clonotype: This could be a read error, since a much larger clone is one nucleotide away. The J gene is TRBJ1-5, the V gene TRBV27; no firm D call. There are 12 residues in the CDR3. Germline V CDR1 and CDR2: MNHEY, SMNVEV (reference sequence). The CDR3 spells CVSSLPGQPQHF. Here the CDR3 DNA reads TGTGTCAGCAGTCTCCCGGGTCAGCCCCAGCATTTT.

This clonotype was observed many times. The CDR3 loop reads CASSHGFDETQYF. Written as DNA, the CDR3 is TGTGCCAGCAGCCACGGCTTTGATGAGACCCAGTACTTC. The V gene is TRBV7-9, the J gene TRBJ2-5, with D unclear. CDR3 length: 13 residues. The ends were cut back, 5 bases at V and 5 bases at J, with 12 bases in the middle. Germline assignment: CDR1 SEHNR and CDR2 FQNEAQ (reference sequence).

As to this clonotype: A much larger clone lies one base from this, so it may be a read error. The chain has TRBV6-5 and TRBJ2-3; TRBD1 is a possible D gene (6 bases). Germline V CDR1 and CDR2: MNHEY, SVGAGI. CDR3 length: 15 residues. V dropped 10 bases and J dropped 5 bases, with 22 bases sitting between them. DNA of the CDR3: TGTGCCAACAGGGAAACAGGGCTGGTACGAGATACGCAGTATTTT. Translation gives CANRETGLVRDTQYF.

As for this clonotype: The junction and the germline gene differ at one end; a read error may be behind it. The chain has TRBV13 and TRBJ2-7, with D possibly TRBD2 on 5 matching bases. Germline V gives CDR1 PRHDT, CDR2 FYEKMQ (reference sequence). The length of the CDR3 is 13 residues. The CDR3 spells CANSHGDPGEQYF. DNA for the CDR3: TGTGCCAACAGCCACGGGGATCCGGGCGAGCAGTACTTC. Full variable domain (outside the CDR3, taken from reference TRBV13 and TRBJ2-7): AAGVIQSPRHLIKEKRETATLKCYPIPRHDTVYWYQQGPGQDPQFLISFYEKMQSDKGSIPDRFSAQQFSDYHSELNMSSLELGDSALYFCANSHGDPGEQYFGPGTRLTVT.

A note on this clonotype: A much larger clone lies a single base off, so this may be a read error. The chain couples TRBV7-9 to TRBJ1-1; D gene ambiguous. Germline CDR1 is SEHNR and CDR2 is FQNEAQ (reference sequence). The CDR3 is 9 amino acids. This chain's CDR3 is CASSLSTEF. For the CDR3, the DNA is TGTGCCAGCAGCCTTTCCACGGAATTT.

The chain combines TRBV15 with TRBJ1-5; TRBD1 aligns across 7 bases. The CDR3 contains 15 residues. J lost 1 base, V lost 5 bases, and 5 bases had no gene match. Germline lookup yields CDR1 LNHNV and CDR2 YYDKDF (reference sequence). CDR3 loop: CATSSRTGSNQPQHF. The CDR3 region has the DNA TGTGCCACCAGCTCCCGGACAGGCAGCAATCAGCCCCAGCATTTT.

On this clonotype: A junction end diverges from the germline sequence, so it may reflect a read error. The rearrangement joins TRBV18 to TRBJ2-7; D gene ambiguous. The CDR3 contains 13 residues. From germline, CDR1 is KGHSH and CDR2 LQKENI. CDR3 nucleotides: TGTGCCAGCTCATCATCACGCTCCTACGTGCAGTACTTC. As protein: CASSSSRSYVQYF. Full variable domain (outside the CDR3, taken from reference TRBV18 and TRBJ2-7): NAGVMQNPRHLVRRRGQEARLRCSPMKGHSHVYWYRQLPEEGLKFMVYLQKENIIDESGMPKERFSAEFPKEGPSILRIQQVVRGDSAAYFCASSSSRSYVQYFGPGTRLTVT.

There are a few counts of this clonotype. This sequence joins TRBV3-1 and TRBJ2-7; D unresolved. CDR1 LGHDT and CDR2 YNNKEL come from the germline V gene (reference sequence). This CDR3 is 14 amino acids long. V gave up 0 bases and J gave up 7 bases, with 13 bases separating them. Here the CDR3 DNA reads TGTGCCAGCAGCCAAGATCTAGGTGCCTTGGAGCAGTACTTC. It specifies CASSQDLGALEQYF.

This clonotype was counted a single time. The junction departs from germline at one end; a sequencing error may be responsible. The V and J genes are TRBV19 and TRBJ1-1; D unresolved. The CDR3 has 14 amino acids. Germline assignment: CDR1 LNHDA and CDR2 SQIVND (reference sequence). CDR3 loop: CASSSYSENTEASF. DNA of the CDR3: TGTGCCAGTAGTAGTTACAGCGAGAACACTGAAGCTTCCTTT.

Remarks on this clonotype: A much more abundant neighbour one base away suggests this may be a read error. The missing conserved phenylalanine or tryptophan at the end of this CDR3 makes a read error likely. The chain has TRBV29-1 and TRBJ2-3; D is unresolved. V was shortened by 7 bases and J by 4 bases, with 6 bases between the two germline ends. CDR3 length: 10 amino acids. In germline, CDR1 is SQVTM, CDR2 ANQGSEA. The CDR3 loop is CSGTADTQYV. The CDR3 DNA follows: TGCAGCGGGACGGCAGATACGCAGTATGTT.

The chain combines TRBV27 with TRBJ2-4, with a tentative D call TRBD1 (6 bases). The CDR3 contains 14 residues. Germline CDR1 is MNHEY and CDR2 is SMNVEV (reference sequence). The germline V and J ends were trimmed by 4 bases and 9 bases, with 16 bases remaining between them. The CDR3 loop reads CASSSGPAGVIQYF. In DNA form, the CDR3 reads TGTGCCAGCAGTTCGGGACCGGCAGGGGTCATTCAGTACTTC.

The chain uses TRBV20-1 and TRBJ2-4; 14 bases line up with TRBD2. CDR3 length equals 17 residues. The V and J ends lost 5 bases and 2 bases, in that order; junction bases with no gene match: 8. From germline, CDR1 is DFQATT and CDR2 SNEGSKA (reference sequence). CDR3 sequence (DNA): TGCAGTGCTCGGACTAGCGGGGGGCCCGGGTCCAAAAACATTCAGTACTTC. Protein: CSARTSGGPGSKNIQYF.

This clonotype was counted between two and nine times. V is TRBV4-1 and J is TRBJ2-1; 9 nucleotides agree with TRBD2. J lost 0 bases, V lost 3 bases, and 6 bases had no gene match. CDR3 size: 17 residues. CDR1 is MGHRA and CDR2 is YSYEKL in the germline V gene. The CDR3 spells CASSQASGVSSYNEQFF. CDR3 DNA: TGCGCCAGCAGCCAGGCTAGCGGGGTAAGCTCCTACAATGAGCAGTTCTTC.

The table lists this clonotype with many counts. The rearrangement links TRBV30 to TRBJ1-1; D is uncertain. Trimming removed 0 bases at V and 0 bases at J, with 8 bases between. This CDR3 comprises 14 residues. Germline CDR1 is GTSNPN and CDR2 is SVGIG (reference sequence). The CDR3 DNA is TGTGCCTGGAGTGTGGAGTTCTTGAACACTGAAGCTTTCTTT. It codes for CAWSVEFLNTEAFF. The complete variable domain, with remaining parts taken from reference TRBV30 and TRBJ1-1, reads SQTIHQWPATLVQPVGSPLSLECTVEGTSNPNLYWYRQAAGRGLQLLFYSVGIGQISSEVPQNLSASRPQDRQFILSSKKLLLSDSGFYLCAWSVEFLNTEAFFGQGTRLTVV.

The CDR3 region has the DNA TGTGCCAGCAGCCTATCACGCGGCACAGATACGCAGTATTTT. Encoded protein: CASSLSRGTDTQYF. The chain is built from TRBV6-2 or TRBV6-3 and TRBJ2-3, with D uncertain. V lost 6 bases to trimming and J lost 1 base, with 11 bases between them. The CDR3 has 14 amino acids. Germline V gene lookup returns CDR1 MNHEY and CDR2 SVGEGT.

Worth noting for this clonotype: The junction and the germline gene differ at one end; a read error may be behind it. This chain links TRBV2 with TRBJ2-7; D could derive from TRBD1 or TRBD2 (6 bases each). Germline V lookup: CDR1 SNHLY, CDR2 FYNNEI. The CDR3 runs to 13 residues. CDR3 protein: CASMEGTGTSGDF. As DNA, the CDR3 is TGTGCCAGCATGGAGGGAACAGGGACGTCGGGGGACTTC.

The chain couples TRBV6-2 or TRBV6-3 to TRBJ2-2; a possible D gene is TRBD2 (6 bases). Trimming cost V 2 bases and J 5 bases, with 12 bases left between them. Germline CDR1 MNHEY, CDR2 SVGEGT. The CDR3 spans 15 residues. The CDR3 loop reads CASSYTSWSTGELFF. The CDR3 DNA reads TGTGCCAGCAGTTACACTAGCTGGTCTACCGGGGAGCTGTTTTTT.

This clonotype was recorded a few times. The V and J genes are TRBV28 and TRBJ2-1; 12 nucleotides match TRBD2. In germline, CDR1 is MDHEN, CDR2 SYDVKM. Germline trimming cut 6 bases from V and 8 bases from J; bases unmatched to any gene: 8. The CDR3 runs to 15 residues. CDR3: CASRRLAGVLDEQFF. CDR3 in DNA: TGTGCCAGCAGAAGACTAGCGGGAGTTTTAGATGAGCAGTTCTTC.